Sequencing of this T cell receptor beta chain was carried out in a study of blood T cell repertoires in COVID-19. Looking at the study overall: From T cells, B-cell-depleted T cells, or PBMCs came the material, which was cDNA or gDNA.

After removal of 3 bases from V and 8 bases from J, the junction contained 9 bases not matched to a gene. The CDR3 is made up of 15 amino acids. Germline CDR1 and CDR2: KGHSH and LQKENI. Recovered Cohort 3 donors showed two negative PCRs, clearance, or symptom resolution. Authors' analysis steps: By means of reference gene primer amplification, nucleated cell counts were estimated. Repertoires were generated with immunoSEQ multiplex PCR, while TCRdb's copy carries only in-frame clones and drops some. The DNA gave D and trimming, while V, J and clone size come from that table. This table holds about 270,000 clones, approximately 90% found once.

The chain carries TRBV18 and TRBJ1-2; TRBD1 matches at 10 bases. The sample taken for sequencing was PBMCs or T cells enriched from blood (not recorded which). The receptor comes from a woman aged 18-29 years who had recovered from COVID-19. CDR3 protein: CASSPPGQGRGGYTF. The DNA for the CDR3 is TGTGCCAGCTCACCCCCGGGACAGGGGAGGGGAGGCTACACCTTC.